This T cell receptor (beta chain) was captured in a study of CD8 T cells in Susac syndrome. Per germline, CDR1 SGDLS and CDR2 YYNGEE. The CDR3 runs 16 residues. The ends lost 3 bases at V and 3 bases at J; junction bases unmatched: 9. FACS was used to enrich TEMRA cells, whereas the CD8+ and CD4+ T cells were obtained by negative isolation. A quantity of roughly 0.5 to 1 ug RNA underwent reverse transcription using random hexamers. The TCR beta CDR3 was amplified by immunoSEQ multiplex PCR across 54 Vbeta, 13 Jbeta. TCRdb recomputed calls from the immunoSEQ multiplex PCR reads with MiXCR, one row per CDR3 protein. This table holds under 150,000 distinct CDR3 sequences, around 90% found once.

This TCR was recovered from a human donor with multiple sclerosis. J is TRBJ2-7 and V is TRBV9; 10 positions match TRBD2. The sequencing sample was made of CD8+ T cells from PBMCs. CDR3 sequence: CASSALAGALSYEQYF. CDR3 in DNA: TGTGCCAGCAGCGCTCTAGCGGGAGCGTTGAGCTACGAGCAGTACTTC.